Sequencing of this TCR beta chain was carried out in a study of human T cells and chemical hapten exposure listed by TCRdb under 2021. Context from the whole study: For sensitization, 2% DPC in acetone was applied to a roughly 2 cm by roughly 2 cm area of upper inner arm skin. Weekly therapeutic DPC doses were additionally applied to the scalp of patients throughout the roughly 26-week study period. Libraries were pooled for sequencing, and per-sample TCR yields varied mainly because of small differences in library volumes within the pool. Nearly 30 alopecia patients gave blood for TCR sequencing at one to four time points (pre-sensitization, 2, 6 and 24 weeks). Patch tests used Finn chambers with 0.01% DPC on the upper back, scored after 6 days by International Contact Dermatitis Research Group standards. Peripheral blood TCR repertoire changes were tracked in vivo in alopecia patients during primary and secondary sensitization to the hapten diphenylcyclopropenone (DPC). Alopecia areata with under or over 50% scalp involvement, alopecia totalis and alopecia universalis were represented in the patient cohort, which was mostly female. Patient blood was sampled pre-sensitization (week 0) and at 2, 6 and about 24 weeks after DPC sensitization. Broader findings and caveats from the paper: Repeated subsampling changed both the strength of the expansion versus patch-test correlation and the threshold at which the correlation became significant. Patch test score was positively correlated with the number of PT1 expanded TCRs, with significance at thresholds 8, 16 and 32 but not at 4. No change with DPC sensitization was found in the number of TCRs above 1 in 1000 frequency, and no evidence of global repertoire structure alterations was found. Expanded TCRs formed significantly more large CDR3 similarity clusters than pre-sensitization or healthy control sets, consistent with antigen-driven responses. Alopecia, a presumed autoimmune disease, was present in all patients, so the immune response of the patients might differ from that of healthy individuals.

Libraries came from RACE. Sequenced on a NextSeq 500. During library preparation, unique molecular identifiers were attached to individual cDNA molecules so that TCRs could be counted in a quantitative, reproducible way. Both TCR alpha and TCR beta chains were sequenced from each blood RNA sample. In the original analysis: A median of roughly 98,000 TCRs per sample was observed, with a range of roughly 23,224 to 700,000. The Decombinator software suite was used to annotate V, J and CDR3 in the TCR reads. For the PS versus PT1 abundance plots, all samples were subsampled to the same number of TCRs (28,000). Expanded TCRs were defined as absent before sensitization and observed at least eight times at the 2-week time point. The public reads were run again by TCRdb, first through fastp at Q25 and then through MiXCR, and only productive beta chains were kept. Merged by CDR3 protein, the rows form single entries marked with the most common genes and DNA. The V and J calls follow TCRdb's processing rather than the paper's. The sample table contains 280,000 or so distinct CDR3 sequences; only one count was recorded for roughly 7.4% of them. The ten top clones hold about 1.2% of the sample.

The time point label, as the study defines it: pre-sensitization, week 0. The sample's treatment or condition label, in plain terms: therapeutic diphenylcyclopropenone sensitization with weekly scalp DPC. At each patch-test visit, blood was drawn before the patch test was applied. Patients were eligible if aged 18 to 70, diagnosed with alopecia and judged suitable for DPC therapy, and pregnant patients were excluded. Total RNA was extracted from unfractionated whole blood collected in Tempus Blood RNA tubes. Concerning this clonotype itself: Its antigen remains unidentified. There are no base qualities to consult, and no much larger clone falls within one base.

The TCR comes from a young man with alopecia areata. Some clones in this sample may be carry-over from other donors' samples. This sample comprised whole blood, obtained in connection with sensitization to the hapten diphenylcyclopropenone (DPC).

The DNA reads as follows: TGTGCCAGCAGCCCGGGGACAGGACTCTACGAGCAGTACTTC. This encodes CASSPGTGLYEQYF. This receptor chain uses TRBV6-5 and TRBJ2-7; 8 bases in between match TRBD1. Here V drops 6 bases and J drops 3 bases, and the junction holds 7 bases not matched to any gene. From a lookup of the germline V gene, CDR1 and CDR2 are MNHEY and SVGAGI. From the cysteine through the phenylalanine, the CDR3 covers 14 amino acids. Of all the DNA, just the CDR3 is kept, 42 bases in frame from base 1.